The present entry profiles one T cell receptor beta chain with its context. Its recognized antigen is unknown. Base qualities are not recorded, but no much larger clone differs from it by a single base. The sample belongs to a study of cytomegalovirus exposure and HLA in healthy donors (dated 2017 in TCRdb). A note on the overall study: According to a later analysis, the approximately 120 validation repertoires were produced on the same platform as the approximately 610 repertoires of the first cohort. To predict cytomegalovirus infection status, the study brought together high-throughput TCR immunosequencing, statistical association of individual TCRs with disease status, and machine learning. The aim of the study was to test whether cataloging public T cell receptors could identify signatures of past pathogen exposure. In addition to the first cohort of around 670 subjects, a separate validation cohort of 120 different subjects was used.

Counted from cysteine to phenylalanine, this CDR3 has 15 amino acids. Only CDR3 DNA remains: 45 bases, in frame from the first base. CDR1 and CDR2, looked up from the germline V gene, are SGDLS and YYNGEE. Trimming at the junction amounts to 1 base on V and 6 bases on J, and the germline ends lie 14 bases apart. Library method: the immunoSEQ multiplex PCR assay. The authors processed their data as follows. To diagnose cytomegalovirus status from the catalog of TCR beta chain sequences, a statistical classification framework was built. The table comes from immuneACCESS by way of TCRdb, which keeps in-frame sequences with V and J called. Part of the clones is missing from these tables; in studies checked, under half for an unresolved V gene and the rest for unknown reasons. V and J calls and clone size are those listed in that table; D and trimming were worked out from the DNA. Here the sample has under 95,000 clones; 94% occur a single time. Jointly, the top ten make up approximately 2% of the sample.

Beyond this particular receptor, the publication reports: The authors suggested that the approach could potentially be extended to other disease states and immunological phenotypes. While some public TCRs were present in many individuals, most TCR sequences turned up only very rarely across donors. Three of the identified cytomegalovirus-associated TCR beta chains were confirmed in vitro to be specific for cytomegalovirus antigens. Cytomegalovirus status was reported to be diagnosed by the classifier with high specificity and sensitivity in both the original and validation cohorts. A later analysis found that TCRs clustered in the first cohort also tended to co-occur in the 120 validation repertoires, with approximately 93% of cluster scores above 0. In the study, approximately 160 TCR beta chains were listed as associated with cytomegalovirus. All 120 or so repertoires were used to score co-occurrence in the validation cohort in a later analysis, because that analysis had no HLA typing for the cohort.

The donors were included in the validation cohort of some 120 subjects, a group kept apart from the approximately 670-subject first cohort. Sequences were obtained from PBMCs. The chain uses TRBV9 and TRBJ2-1; TRBD2 is a possible D gene, resting on 6 matching bases. The clonotype comes from a young woman in good health and CMV-seronegative. In nucleotides, the sequence is TGTGCCAGCAGCGTACTGGAGGGAGGTGGCAATGAGCAGTTCTTC. Protein translation: CASSVLEGGGNEQFF.